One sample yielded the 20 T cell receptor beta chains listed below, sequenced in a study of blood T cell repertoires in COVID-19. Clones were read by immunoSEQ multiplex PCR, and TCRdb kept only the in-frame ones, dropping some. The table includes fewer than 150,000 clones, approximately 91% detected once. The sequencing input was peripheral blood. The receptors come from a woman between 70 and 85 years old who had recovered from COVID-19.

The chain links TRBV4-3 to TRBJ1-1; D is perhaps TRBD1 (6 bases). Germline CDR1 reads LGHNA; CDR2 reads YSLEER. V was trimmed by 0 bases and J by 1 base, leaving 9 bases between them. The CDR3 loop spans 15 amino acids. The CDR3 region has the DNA TGCGCCAGCAGCCAAGAGGCAGGGGAGAACACTGAAGCTTTCTTT. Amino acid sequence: CASSQEAGENTEAFF.

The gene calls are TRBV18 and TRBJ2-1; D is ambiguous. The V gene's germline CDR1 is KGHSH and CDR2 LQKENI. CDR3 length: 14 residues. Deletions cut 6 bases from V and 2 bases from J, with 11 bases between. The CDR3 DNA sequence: TGTGCCAGCTCCCAACAGAGTACCTACAATGAGCAGTTCTTC. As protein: CASSQQSTYNEQFF. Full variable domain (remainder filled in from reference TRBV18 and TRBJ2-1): NAGVMQNPRHLVRRRGQEARLRCSPMKGHSHVYWYRQLPEEGLKFMVYLQKENIIDESGMPKERFSAEFPKEGPSILRIQQVVRGDSAAYFCASSQQSTYNEQFFGPGTRLTVL.

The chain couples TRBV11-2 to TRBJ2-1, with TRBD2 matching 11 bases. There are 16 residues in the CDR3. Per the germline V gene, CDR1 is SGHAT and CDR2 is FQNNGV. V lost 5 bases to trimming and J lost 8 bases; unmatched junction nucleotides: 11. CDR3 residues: CASSPLAGGRIDEQFF. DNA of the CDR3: TGTGCCAGCAGCCCTTTAGCGGGGGGGCGAATCGATGAGCAGTTCTTC.

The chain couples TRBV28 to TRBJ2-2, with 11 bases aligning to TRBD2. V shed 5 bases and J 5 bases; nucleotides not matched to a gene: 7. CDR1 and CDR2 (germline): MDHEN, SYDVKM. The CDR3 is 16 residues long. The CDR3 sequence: CASSPPGLAGTGELFF. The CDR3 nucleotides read TGTGCCAGCAGTCCTCCCGGACTAGCGGGTACCGGGGAGCTGTTTTTT.

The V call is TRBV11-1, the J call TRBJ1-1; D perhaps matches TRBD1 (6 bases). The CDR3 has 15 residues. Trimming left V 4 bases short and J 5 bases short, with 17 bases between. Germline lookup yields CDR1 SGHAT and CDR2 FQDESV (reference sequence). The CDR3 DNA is TGTGCCAGCAGCTCCCTTAGGACAGAATCGACTGAAGCTTTCTTT. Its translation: CASSSLRTESTEAFF.

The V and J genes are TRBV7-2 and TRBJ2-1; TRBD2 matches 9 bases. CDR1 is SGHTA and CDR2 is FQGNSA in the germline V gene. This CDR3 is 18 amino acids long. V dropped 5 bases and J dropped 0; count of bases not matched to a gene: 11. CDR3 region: CASSPLRLAASSYNEQFF. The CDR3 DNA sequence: TGTGCCAGCAGCCCCCTTAGACTAGCGGCGAGCTCCTACAATGAGCAGTTCTTC.

Here the CDR3 DNA reads TGTGCCAGCTCATCCCCCCAAGAGACCCAGTACTTC. Translating it yields CASSSPQETQYF. The chain joins TRBV28 to TRBJ2-5; D gene ambiguous. The germline V gene has CDR1 MDHEN and CDR2 SYDVKM. The ends were cut back, 8 bases at V and 1 base at J, with 8 bases in the middle. The CDR3 spans 12 residues.

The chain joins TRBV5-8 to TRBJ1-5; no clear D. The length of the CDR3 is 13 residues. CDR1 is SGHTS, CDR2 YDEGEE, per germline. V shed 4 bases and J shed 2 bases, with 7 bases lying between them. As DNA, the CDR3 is TGTGCCAGCAGCCCACAAGGCAATCAGCCCCAGCATTTT. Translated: CASSPQGNQPQHF.

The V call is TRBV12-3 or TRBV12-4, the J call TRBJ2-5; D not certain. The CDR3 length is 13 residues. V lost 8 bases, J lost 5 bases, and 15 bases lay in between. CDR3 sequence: CASAPTHSETQYF. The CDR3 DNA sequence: TGTGCCAGCGCCCCCACTCATTCGGAGACCCAGTACTTC.

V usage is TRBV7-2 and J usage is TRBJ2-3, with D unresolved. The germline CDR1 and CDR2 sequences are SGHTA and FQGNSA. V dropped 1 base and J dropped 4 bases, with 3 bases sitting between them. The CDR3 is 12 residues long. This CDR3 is CASSLGADTQYF. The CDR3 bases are TGTGCCAGCAGCTTAGGAGCAGATACGCAGTATTTT.

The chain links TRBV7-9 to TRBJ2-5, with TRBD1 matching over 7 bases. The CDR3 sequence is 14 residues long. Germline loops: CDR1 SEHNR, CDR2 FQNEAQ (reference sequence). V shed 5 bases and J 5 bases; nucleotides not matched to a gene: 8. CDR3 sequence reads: CASSTPTGVETQYF. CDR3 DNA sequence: TGTGCCAGCAGCACCCCTACAGGGGTGGAGACCCAGTACTTC.

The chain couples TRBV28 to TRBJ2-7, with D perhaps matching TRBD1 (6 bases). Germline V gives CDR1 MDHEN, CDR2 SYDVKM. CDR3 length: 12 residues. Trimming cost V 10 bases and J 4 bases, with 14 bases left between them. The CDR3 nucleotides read TGTGCCACCCGGGGCAGGGGTTACGAGCAGTACTTC. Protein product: CATRGRGYEQYF.

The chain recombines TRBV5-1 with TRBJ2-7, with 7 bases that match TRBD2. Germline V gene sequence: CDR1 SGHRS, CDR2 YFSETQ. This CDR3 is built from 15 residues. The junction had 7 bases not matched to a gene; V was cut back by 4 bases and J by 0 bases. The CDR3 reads CASSRDYQPSYEQYF. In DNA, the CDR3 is TGCGCCAGCAGCCGGGACTACCAACCCTCCTACGAGCAGTACTTC.

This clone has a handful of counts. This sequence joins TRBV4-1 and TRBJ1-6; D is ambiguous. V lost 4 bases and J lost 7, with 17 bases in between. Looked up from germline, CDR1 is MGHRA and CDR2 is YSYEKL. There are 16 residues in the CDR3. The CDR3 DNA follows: TGCGCCAGCAGCCCGGACGGGGTAGTATCGAATTCACCCCTCCACTTT. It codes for CASSPDGVVSNSPLHF.

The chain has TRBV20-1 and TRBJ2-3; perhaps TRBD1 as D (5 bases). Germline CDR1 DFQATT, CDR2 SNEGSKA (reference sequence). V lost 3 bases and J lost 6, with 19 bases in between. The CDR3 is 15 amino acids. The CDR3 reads CSASTMTENRDTQYF. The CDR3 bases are TGCAGTGCTAGTACAATGACCGAGAACAGGGATACGCAGTATTTT.

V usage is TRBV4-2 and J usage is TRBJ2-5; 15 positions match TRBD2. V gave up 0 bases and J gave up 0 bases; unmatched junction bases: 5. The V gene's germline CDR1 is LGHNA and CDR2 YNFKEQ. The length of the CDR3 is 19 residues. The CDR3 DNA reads TGTGCCAGCAGCCAAGATATGGGGACTAGCGGGGGGTACCAAGAGACCCAGTACTTC. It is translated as CASSQDMGTSGGYQETQYF.

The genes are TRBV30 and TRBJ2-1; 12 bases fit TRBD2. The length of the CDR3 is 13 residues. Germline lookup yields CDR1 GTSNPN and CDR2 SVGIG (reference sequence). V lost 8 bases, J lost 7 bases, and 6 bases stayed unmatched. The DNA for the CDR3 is TGTGCCGGATGGACTAGCGGGAAGAATGAGCAGTTCTTC. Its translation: CAGWTSGKNEQFF.

CDR3 loop: CASSPPGQLVGGYTF. The CDR3 coding sequence is TGTGCCAGCAGCCCCCCAGGGCAGCTGGTGGGTGGCTACACCTTC. The chain is built from TRBV5-8 and TRBJ1-2; possibly TRBD1 for D (5 bases). Germline assignment: CDR1 SGHTS and CDR2 YDEGEE. CDR3 length equals 15 residues. Trimming stripped 4 bases from V and 7 bases from J, with 20 bases between.

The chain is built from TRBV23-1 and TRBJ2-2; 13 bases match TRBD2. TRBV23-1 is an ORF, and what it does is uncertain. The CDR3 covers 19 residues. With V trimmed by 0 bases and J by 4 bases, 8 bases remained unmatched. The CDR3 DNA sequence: TGCGCCAGCAGTCAATCGTGGAGACTAGCGGGAGGACCCACCGGGGAGCTGTTTTTT. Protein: CASSQSWRLAGGPTGELFF.

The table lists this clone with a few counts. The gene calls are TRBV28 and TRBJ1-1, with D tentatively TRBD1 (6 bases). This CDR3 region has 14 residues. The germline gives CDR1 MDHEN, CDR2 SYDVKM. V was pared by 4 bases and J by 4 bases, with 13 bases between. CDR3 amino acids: CASSWPPRGTEAFF. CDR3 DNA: TGTGCCAGCAGTTGGCCCCCCAGGGGCACTGAAGCTTTCTTT.